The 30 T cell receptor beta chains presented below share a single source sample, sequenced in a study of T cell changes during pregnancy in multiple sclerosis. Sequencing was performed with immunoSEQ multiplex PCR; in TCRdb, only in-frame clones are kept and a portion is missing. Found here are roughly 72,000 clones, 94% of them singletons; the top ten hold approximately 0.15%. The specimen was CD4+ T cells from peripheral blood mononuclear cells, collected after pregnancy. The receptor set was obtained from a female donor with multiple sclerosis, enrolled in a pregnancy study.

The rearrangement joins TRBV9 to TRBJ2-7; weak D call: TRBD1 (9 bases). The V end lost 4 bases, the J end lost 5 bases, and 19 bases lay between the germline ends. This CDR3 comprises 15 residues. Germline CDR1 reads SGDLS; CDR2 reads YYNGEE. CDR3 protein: CASSRGGTGLNEQYF. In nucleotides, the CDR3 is TGTGCCAGCAGCCGGGGGGGGACAGGGCTTAACGAGCAGTACTTC.

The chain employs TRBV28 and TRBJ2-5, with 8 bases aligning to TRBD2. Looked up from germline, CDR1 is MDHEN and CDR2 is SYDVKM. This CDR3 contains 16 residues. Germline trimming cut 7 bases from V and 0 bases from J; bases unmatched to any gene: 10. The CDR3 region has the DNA TGTGCCAGCACAAACACGGGAGGGGGGTACCAAGAGACCCAGTACTTC. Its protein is CASTNTGGGYQETQYF.

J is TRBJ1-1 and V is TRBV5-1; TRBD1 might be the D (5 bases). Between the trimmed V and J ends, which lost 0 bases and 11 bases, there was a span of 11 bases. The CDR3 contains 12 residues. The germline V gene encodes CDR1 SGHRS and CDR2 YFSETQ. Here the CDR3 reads CASSLEGVSAFF. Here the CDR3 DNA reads TGCGCCAGCAGCTTGGAAGGGGTGTCGGCTTTCTTT. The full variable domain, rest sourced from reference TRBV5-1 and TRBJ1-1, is KAGVTQTPRYLIKTRGQQVTLSCSPISGHRSVSWYQQTPGQGLQFLFEYFSETQRNKGNFPGRFSGRQFSNSRSEMNVSTLELGDSALYLCASSLEGVSAFFGQGTRLTVV.

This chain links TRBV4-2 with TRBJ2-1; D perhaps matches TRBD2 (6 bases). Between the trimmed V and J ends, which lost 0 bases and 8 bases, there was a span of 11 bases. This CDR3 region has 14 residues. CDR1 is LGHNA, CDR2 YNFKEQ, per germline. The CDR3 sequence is CASSQDDREYEQFF. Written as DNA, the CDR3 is TGTGCCAGCAGCCAAGATGATCGGGAGTATGAGCAGTTCTTC.

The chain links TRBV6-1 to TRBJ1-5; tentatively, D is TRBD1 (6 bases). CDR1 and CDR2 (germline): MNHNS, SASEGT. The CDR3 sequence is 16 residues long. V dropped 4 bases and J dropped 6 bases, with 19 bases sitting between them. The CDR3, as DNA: TGTGCCAGCAGTGGTCAGGGCACAGGGTATCTTCAGCCCCAGCATTTT. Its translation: CASSGQGTGYLQPQHF.

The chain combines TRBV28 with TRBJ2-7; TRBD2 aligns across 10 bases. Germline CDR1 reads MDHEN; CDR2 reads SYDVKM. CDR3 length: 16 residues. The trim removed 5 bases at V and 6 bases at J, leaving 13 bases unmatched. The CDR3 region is CASSLARGLAPSEQYF. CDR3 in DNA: TGTGCCAGCAGTCTTGCCAGGGGACTAGCGCCCTCCGAGCAGTACTTC.

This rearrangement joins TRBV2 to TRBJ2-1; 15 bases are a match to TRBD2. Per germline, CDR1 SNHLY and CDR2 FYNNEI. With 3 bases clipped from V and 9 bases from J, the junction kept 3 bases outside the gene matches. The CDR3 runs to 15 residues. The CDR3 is CASSDGLAGGSEQFF. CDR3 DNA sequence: TGTGCCAGCAGTGATGGACTAGCGGGAGGGAGTGAGCAGTTCTTC.

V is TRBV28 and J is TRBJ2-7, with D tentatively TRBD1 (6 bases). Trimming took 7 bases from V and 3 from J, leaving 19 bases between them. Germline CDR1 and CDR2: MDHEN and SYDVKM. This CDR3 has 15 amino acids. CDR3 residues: CASNPHQGQDYEQYF. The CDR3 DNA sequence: TGTGCCAGCAACCCTCACCAGGGACAAGACTACGAGCAGTACTTC.

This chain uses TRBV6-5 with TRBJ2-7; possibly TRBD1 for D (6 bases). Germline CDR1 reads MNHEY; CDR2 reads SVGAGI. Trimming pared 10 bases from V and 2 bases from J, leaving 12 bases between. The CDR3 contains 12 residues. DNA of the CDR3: TGTGCCACCCAGGACAGAGCCTACGAGCAGTACTTC. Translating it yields CATQDRAYEQYF.

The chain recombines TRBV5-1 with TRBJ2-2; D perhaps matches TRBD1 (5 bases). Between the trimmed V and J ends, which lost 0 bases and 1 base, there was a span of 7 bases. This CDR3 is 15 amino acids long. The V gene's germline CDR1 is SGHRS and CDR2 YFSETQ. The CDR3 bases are TGCGCCAGCAGCTTGGCTACAGGGAACACCGGGGAGCTGTTTTTT. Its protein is CASSLATGNTGELFF.

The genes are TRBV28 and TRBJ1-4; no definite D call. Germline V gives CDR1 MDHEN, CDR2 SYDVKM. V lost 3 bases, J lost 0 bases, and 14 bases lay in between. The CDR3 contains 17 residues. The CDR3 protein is CASSFPGTVTTNEKLFF. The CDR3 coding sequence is TGTGCCAGCAGTTTCCCAGGAACCGTCACAACTAATGAAAAACTGTTTTTT.

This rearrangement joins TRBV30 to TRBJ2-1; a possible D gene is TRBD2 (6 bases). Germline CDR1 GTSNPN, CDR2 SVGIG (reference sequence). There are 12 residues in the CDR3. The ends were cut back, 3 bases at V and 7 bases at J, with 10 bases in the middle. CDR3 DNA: TGTGCCTGGAGGGAGACTAGGAATGAGCAGTTCTTC. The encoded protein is CAWRETRNEQFF.

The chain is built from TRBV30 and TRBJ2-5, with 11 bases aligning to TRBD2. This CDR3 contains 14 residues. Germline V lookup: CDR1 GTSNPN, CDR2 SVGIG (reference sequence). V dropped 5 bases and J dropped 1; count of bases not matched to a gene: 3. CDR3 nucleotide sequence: TGTGCCTGGTGGACTAGCGGGCCCCAAGAGACCCAGTACTTC. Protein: CAWWTSGPQETQYF.

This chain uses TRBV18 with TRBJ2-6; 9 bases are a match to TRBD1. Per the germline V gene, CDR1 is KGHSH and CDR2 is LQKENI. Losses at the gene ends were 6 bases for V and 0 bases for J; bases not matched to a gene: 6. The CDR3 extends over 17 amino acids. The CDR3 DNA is TGTGCCAGCTCCCGGGACAGGGCCCTCTCTGGGGCCAACGTCCTGACTTTC. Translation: CASSRDRALSGANVLTF.

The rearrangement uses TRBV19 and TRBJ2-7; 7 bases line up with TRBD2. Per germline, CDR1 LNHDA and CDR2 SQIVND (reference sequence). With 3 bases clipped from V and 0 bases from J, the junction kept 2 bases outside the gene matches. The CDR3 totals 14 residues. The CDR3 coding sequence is TGTGCCAGTAGTATTTCTAGCGGCTCCTACGAGCAGTACTTC. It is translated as CASSISSGSYEQYF.

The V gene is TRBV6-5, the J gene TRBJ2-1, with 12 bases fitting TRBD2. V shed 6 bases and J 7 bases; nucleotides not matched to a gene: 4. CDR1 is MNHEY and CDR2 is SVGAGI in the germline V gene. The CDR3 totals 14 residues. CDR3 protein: CASRILAGGNEQFF. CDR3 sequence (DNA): TGTGCCAGCAGAATCCTAGCGGGAGGGAATGAGCAGTTCTTC.

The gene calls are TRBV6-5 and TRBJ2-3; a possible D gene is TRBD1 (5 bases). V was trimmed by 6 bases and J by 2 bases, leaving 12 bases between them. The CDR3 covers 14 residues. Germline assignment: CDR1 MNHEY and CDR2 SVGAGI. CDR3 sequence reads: CASRGLLTTDTQYF. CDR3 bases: TGTGCCAGCAGGGGGCTTCTGACCACAGATACGCAGTATTTT.

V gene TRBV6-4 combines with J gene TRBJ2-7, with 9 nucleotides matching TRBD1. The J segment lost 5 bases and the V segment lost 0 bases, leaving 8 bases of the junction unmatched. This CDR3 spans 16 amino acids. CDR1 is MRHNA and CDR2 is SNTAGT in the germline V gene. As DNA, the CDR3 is TGTGCCAGCAGTGACTCTATCGGGACAGGGATCCACGAGCAGTACTTC. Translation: CASSDSIGTGIHEQYF.

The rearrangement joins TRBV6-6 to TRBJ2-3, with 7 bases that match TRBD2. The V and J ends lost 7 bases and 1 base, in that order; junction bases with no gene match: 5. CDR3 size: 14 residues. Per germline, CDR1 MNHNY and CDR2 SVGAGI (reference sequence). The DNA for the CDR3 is TGTGCCAGCAATCCAACTAGCGGCACAGATACGCAGTATTTT. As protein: CASNPTSGTDTQYF.

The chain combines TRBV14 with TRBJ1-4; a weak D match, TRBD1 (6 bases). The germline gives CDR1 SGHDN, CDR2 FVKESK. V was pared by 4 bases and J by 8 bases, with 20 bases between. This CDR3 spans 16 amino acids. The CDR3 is CASSLQRAGEVEKLFF. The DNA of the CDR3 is TGTGCCAGCAGCCTCCAAAGGGCAGGGGAAGTAGAAAAACTGTTTTTT.

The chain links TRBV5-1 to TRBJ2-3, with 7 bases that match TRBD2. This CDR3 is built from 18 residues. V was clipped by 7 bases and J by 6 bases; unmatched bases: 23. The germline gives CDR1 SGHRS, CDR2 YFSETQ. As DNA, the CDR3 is TGCGCCAGCTCCTTAACCGTGGGAGGGGAAAGTTGGGCGGATACGCAGTATTTT. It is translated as CASSLTVGGESWADTQYF. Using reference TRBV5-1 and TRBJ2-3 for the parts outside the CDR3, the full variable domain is KAGVTQTPRYLIKTRGQQVTLSCSPISGHRSVSWYQQTPGQGLQFLFEYFSETQRNKGNFPGRFSGRQFSNSRSEMNVSTLELGDSALYLCASSLTVGGESWADTQYFGPGTRLTVL.

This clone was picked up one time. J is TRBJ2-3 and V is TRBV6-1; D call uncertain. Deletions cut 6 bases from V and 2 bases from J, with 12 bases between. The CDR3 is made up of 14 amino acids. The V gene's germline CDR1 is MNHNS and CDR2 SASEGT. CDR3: CASSLQVFTDTQYF. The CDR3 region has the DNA TGTGCCAGCAGCCTCCAGGTCTTCACAGATACGCAGTATTTT.

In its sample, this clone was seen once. CDR3 bases: TGTGCCAGCAGCTTGGGATCGGGTAGCACAGATACGCAGTATTTT. This encodes CASSLGSGSTDTQYF. This chain uses TRBV5-4 with TRBJ2-3; unclear D gene. The CDR3 sequence is 15 residues long. Trimming shortened V by 0 bases and J by 0 bases, and 8 bases separated the two germline ends. From germline, CDR1 is SGHNT and CDR2 YYREEE (reference sequence). The variable domain in full, completed from reference TRBV5-4 and TRBJ2-3, reads ETGVTQSPTHLIKTRGQQVTLRCSSQSGHNTVSWYQQALGQGPQFIFQYYREEENGRGNFPPRFSGLQFPNYSSELNVNALELDDSALYLCASSLGSGSTDTQYFGPGTRLTVL.

CDR3 in DNA: TGTGCCAGCAGCCGGACAGCCTCTGGAAACACCATATATTTT. This gives the protein CASSRTASGNTIYF. The chain carries TRBV6-5 and TRBJ1-3, with a weak D call TRBD1 (6 bases). The V and J ends lost 6 bases and 0 bases respectively, with 9 bases between them. CDR1 is MNHEY, CDR2 SVGAGI, per germline. CDR3 length equals 14 residues.

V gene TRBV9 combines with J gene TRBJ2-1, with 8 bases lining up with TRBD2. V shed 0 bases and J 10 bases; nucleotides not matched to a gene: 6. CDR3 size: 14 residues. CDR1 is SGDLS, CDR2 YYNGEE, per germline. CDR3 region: CASSVVSGSNEQFF. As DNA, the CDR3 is TGTGCCAGCAGCGTAGTCAGCGGGAGTAACGAGCAGTTCTTC.

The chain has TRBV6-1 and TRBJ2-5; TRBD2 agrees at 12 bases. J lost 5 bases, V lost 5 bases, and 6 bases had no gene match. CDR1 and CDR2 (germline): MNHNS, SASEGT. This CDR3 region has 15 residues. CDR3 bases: TGTGCCAGCAGTCAGACTAGCGGGAGTGCGGAGACCCAGTACTTC. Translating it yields CASSQTSGSAETQYF.

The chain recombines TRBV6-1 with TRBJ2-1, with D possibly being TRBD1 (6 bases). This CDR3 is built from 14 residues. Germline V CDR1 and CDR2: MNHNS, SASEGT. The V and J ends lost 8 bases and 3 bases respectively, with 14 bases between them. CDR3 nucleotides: TGTGCCAGCCGGATTACAGGGTACTACAATGAGCAGTTCTTC. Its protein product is CASRITGYYNEQFF.

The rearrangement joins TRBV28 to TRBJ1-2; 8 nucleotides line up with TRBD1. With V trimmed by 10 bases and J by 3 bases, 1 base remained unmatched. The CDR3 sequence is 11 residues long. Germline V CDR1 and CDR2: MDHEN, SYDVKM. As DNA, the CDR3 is TGTGCCACGACAGGGGACTATGGCTACACCTTC. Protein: CATTGDYGYTF.

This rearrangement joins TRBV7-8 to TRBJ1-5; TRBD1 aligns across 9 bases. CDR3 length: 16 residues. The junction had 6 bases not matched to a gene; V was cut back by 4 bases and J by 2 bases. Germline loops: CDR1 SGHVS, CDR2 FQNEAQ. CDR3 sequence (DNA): TGTGCCAGCAGCTCGGGACAGGGAATGGGCAATCAGCCCCAGCATTTT. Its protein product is CASSSGQGMGNQPQHF.

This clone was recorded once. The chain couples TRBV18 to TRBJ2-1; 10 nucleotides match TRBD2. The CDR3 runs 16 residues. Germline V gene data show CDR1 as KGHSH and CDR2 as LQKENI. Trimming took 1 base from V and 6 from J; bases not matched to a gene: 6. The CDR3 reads CASSPLFASGSNEQFF. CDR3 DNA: TGTGCCAGCTCACCACTTTTTGCTAGCGGGAGCAATGAGCAGTTCTTC.